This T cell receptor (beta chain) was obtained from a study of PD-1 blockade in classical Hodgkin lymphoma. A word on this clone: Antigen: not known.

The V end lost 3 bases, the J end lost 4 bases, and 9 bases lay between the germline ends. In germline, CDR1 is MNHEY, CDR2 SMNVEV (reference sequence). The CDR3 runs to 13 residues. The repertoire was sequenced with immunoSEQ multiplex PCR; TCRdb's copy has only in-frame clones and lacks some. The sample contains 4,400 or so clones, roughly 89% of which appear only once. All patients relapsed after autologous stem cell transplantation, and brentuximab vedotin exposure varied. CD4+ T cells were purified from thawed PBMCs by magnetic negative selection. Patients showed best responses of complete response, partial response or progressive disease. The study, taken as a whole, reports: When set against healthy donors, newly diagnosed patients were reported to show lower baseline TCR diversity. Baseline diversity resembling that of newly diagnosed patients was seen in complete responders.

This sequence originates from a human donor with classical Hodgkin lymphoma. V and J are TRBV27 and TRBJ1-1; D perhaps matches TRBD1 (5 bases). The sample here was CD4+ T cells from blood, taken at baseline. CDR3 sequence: CASSLGGGTEAFF. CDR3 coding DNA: TGTGCCAGCAGTTTGGGGGGGGGCACTGAAGCTTTCTTT.